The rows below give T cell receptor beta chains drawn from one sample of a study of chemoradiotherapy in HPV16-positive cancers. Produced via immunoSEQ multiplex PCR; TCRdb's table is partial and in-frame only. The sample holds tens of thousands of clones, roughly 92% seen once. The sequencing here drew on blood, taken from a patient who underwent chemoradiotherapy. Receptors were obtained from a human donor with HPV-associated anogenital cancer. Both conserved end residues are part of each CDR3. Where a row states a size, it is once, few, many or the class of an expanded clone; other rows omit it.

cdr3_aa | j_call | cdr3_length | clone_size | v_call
CASSLGRAYGYTF | TRBJ1-2 | 13 | . | TRBV5-5
CASSLVAGAGQPQHF | TRBJ1-5 | 15 | . | TRBV7-8
CASSHTNSYEQYF | TRBJ2-7 | 13 | once | TRBV5-6
CASRAGTEYTEAFF | TRBJ1-1 | 14 | . | TRBV11-2
CSVEGAGGTTDTQYF | TRBJ2-3 | 15 | . | TRBV29-1
CASRSPGRRGEQYF | TRBJ2-7 | 14 | . | TRBV11-2
CASGVEVREKLFF | TRBJ1-4 | 13 | . | TRBV28
CASSEQGLYGYTF | TRBJ1-2 | 13 | . | TRBV10-2
CASSAPGLAGPDTQYF | TRBJ2-3 | 16 | . | TRBV9
CASTDPTGYEQYF | TRBJ2-7 | 13 | . | TRBV28
CASRSAGTSGSYEQYF | TRBJ2-7 | 16 | . | TRBV28
CASSLWGGGSREKLFF | TRBJ1-4 | 16 | . | TRBV28
CASSQSNGRGNSPLHF | TRBJ1-6 | 16 | few | TRBV4-2
CASSTTGNEQFF | TRBJ2-1 | 12 | . | TRBV7-2
CASSLHSGGQETQYF | TRBJ2-5 | 15 | . | TRBV5-1
CASISGGSSRPQHF | TRBJ1-5 | 14 | once | TRBV28
CASSRTGGRQPQHF | TRBJ1-5 | 14 | . | TRBV2
CASSQDGSGAYNSPLHF | TRBJ1-6 | 17 | few | TRBV4-1
CASSSSWGVTKNIQYF | TRBJ2-4 | 16 | once | TRBV27
CASSYGDRDTDTQYF | TRBJ2-3 | 15 | . | TRBV6-5
CASSPPVNTEAFF | TRBJ1-1 | 13 | once | TRBV18
CASSWGQETQYF | TRBJ2-5 | 12 | . | TRBV6-6
CASSRNWGYTF | TRBJ1-2 | 11 | . | TRBV28
CASSYPDRGEGEAFF | TRBJ1-1 | 15 | . | TRBV28
CASAHLLSYEQYF | TRBJ2-7 | 13 | . | TRBV2
CASSDRWGETQYF | TRBJ2-5 | 13 | . | TRBV2
CASSPQGGAGTEAFF | TRBJ1-1 | 15 | once | TRBV5-1
CASSLGGMSSYEQYF | TRBJ2-7 | 15 | . | TRBV28
CASSPWTSDYGYTF | TRBJ1-2 | 14 | . | TRBV28
CASRENTGELFF | TRBJ2-2 | 12 | . | TRBV2
CASSPSRNGRHQFF | TRBJ2-1 | 14 | . | TRBV7-2
CASSLQETQYF | TRBJ2-5 | 11 | . | TRBV7-9
CASSPRWADIQYF | TRBJ2-4 | 13 | . | TRBV19
CASSLNWKPGTDTQYF | TRBJ2-3 | 16 | once | TRBV7-2
CASSEMGPAERREKLFF | TRBJ1-4 | 17 | . | TRBV25-1
CASSPRDAYGYTF | TRBJ1-2 | 13 | . | TRBV18
CASSLTGGNTEAFF | TRBJ1-1 | 14 | . | TRBV7-9
CASSYSGGLSSGELFF | TRBJ2-2 | 16 | . | TRBV7-3
CASRMARPGLAGAYNEQFF | TRBJ2-1 | 19 | . | TRBV2
CASSPSRGTDTQYF | TRBJ2-3 | 14 | . | TRBV18
CASTLASGSHNEQFF | TRBJ2-1 | 15 | . | TRBV5-4
CASSIGGDPYEQYF | TRBJ2-7 | 14 | . | TRBV19
CASSLGFSGDQETQYF | TRBJ2-5 | 16 | . | TRBV7-2
CATSRGNEQFF | TRBJ2-1 | 11 | . | TRBV15
CASSQVKGGMNTEAFF | TRBJ1-1 | 16 | once | TRBV4-2
CASSLDRGNQPQHF | TRBJ1-5 | 14 | . | TRBV7-9
CASSWTSVNEQFF | TRBJ2-1 | 13 | . | TRBV7-9